This T cell receptor (beta chain) was captured in a study of T cell responses to AZD1222 COVID-19 vaccine. At the level of the study: Second-dose groups at about 4 or about 12 weeks were pooled.

General study findings and limits: Repertoire samples came only from after the peak T cell response. Donors in the cohort were predominantly white British and more often female, and clonal diversity was possibly underestimated.

The V gene's germline CDR1 is KGHSH and CDR2 LQKENI. This CDR3 has 14 amino acids. Trimming cost V 1 base and J 8 bases, with 9 bases left between them. About this clone: The antigen is not known.

Here immunoSEQ multiplex PCR was the method, and the copy in TCRdb shows in-frame clones only, minus some. The data show fewer than 150,000 clones, with around 90% seen just once and approximately 3.7% held by the top ten. This receptor was taken from an adult in good health. Material: peripheral blood, obtained on day 0 of AZD1222 vaccination. V is TRBV18 and J is TRBJ1-6, with D possibly TRBD1 on 6 matching bases. The CDR3 DNA reads as TGTGCCAGCTCACCACGGGCAGGGGATTCACCCCTCCACTTT. This encodes CASSPRAGDSPLHF.